Listed below are T cell receptor beta chains from one sample, sequenced in a study of T cell changes during pregnancy in multiple sclerosis. Sequencing was performed with immunoSEQ multiplex PCR; in TCRdb, only in-frame clones are kept and a portion is missing. Of about 64,000 clones listed, 90% were seen once; the top ten hold approximately 2%. Here the sequenced sample was peripheral blood, taken in the second trimester of pregnancy. The receptors here all came from a female donor in good health, enrolled as a control in a pregnancy study. CDR3s include the opening cysteine and the closing phenylalanine or tryptophan. A D gene is named only where the DNA matches it firmly. The size field is filled for only some rows; it gives once, few, many or a size class.

size | J | V | D | DNA | CDR3
NA | TRBJ1-1 | TRBV19 | NA | TGTGCCAGTAATGGACAGCCGATGAACACTGAAGCTTTCTTT | CASNGQPMNTEAFF
NA | TRBJ2-5 | TRBV14 | TRBD1 | TGTGCCAGCAGCCGGACAGGGACGTTCCAAGAGACCCAGTACTTC | CASSRTGTFQETQYF
NA | TRBJ2-5 | TRBV5-1 | TRBD1 | TGCGCCAGCAGCCTGACAGGGACAAATCAAGAGACCCAGTACTTC | CASSLTGTNQETQYF
NA | TRBJ2-1 | TRBV28 | TRBD2 | TGTGCCAGCAGTTTGCCTAGCGGCAATGAGCAGTTCTTC | CASSLPSGNEQFF
few | TRBJ1-1 | TRBV29-1 | TRBD1 | TGCAGCGTTGTGGGACAGTATGCTTGGGCTGAAGCTTTCTTT | CSVVGQYAWAEAFF
NA | TRBJ1-3 | TRBV6-1 | NA | TGTGCCAGCATACGGGGGAACTCTGGAAACACCATATATTTT | CASIRGNSGNTIYF
NA | TRBJ2-1 | TRBV27 | NA | TGTGCCAGCAGTTCCCGGTTTAGCGGCGGTCGGATTGCCTACAATGAGCAGTTCTTC | CASSSRFSGGRIAYNEQFF
NA | TRBJ1-1 | TRBV9 | NA | TGTGCCAGCAGCGTAGGGCATAGCATGAACACTGAAGCTTTCTTT | CASSVGHSMNTEAFF
NA | TRBJ1-3 | TRBV4-2 | NA | TGTGCCAGCAGCCAAACCCCTCCCCACCTGAGCTCTGGAAACACCATATATTTT | CASSQTPPHLSSGNTIYF
NA | TRBJ2-5 | TRBV7-2 | NA | TGTGCCAGCAGCCAAAACGGCAACCGGAGAGAGACCCAGTACTTC | CASSQNGNRRETQYF
NA | TRBJ2-2 | TRBV9 | NA | TGTGCCAGCAGGATAGGGGAAACCGGGGAGCTGTTTTTT | CASRIGETGELFF
NA | TRBJ1-2 | TRBV28 | TRBD1 | TGTGCCAGCACCCCTCCGGGACAGGGGGCGCGAAGCCATGGCTACACCTTC | CASTPPGQGARSHGYTF
NA | TRBJ2-3 | TRBV7-9 | TRBD2 | TGTGCCAGCAGCTTTAGACTAGCGGACTCCACAAATACGCAGTATTTT | CASSFRLADSTNTQYF
few | TRBJ1-5 | TRBV19 | NA | TGTGCCAGTAGTACCGGGACTTACGGTCAGCCCCAGCATTTT | CASSTGTYGQPQHF
NA | TRBJ1-1 | TRBV5-6 | NA | TGTGCCAGCAGCTTGGCCGGGGGGTTTAGAATGAACACTGAAGCTTTCTTT | CASSLAGGFRMNTEAFF
NA | TRBJ2-7 | TRBV7-9 | TRBD2 | TGTGCCAGCAGAACTAGCGGGAGGTCCTACGAGCAGTACTTC | CASRTSGRSYEQYF
NA | TRBJ2-7 | TRBV28 | TRBD2 | TGTGCCAGCAGTTTACCAACGACTAGCGGGCTTGTTCGGCAGTACTTC | CASSLPTTSGLVRQYF
NA | TRBJ1-5 | TRBV6-5 | TRBD1 | TGTGCCAGCAGTAACGACAGGGGGGGTCAGCCCCAGCATTTT | CASSNDRGGQPQHF
NA | TRBJ2-7 | TRBV7-9 | NA | TGTGCCAGCAGCTCGCGGGACTCCGATGGCGAGCAGTACTTC | CASSSRDSDGEQYF
NA | TRBJ1-1 | TRBV4-1 | NA | TGCGCCAGCAGCCAAGAGGGCTGGAACACTGAAGCTTTCTTT | CASSQEGWNTEAFF
NA | TRBJ2-5 | TRBV19 | NA | TGTGCCAGTAGCCAGACCAGGGAGACCCAGTACTTC | CASSQTRETQYF
NA | TRBJ2-4 | TRBV30 | NA | TGTGCCTGGAGTGTAGGAGGGGCGGCCAAAAACATTCAGTACTTC | CAWSVGGAAKNIQYF
NA | TRBJ2-3 | TRBV5-1 | TRBD1 | TGCGCCAGCGATAGGACAGGGGGCTACAAAGATACGCAGTATTTT | CASDRTGGYKDTQYF
NA | TRBJ2-7 | TRBV19 | TRBD1 | TGTGCCAGTAGTATTGTGAGACAGGGCTACGAGCAGTACTTC | CASSIVRQGYEQYF
NA | TRBJ2-6 | TRBV4-1 | NA | TGCGCCAGCAGCCAAACTGGGGAGTCTGGGGCCAACGTCCTGACTTTC | CASSQTGESGANVLTF
NA | TRBJ1-5 | TRBV11-2 | NA | TGTGCCAGCAGCTTAGCTTCAGGGGTCGGAAGCAATCAGCCCCAGCATTTT | CASSLASGVGSNQPQHF
NA | TRBJ2-7 | TRBV2 | TRBD1 | TGTGCCAGCAGTGTTAGCCAGGGGGCTCGTGAGCAGTACTTC | CASSVSQGAREQYF
NA | TRBJ2-2 | TRBV27 | TRBD1 | TGTGCCAGCGGGCGACAGGGGGGATCCGGGGAGCTGTTTTTT | CASGRQGGSGELFF
NA | TRBJ2-7 | TRBV7-9 | TRBD1 | TGTGCCAGCAGCTTAGGGACAGGGGCGGAGTCCTACGAGCAGTACTTC | CASSLGTGAESYEQYF
NA | TRBJ1-5 | TRBV9 | TRBD1 | TGTGCCAGCAGCGCAGGACAGGGCGATCAGCCCCAGCATTTT | CASSAGQGDQPQHF
once | TRBJ2-3 | TRBV28 | NA | TGTGCCAGCAGTTACACTGGGGAGCCAGATACGCAGTATTTT | CASSYTGEPDTQYF
NA | TRBJ1-6 | TRBV7-9 | NA | TGTGCCAGCAGCCAGGGTGCGGGGGTTGGGAATTCACCCCTCCACTTT | CASSQGAGVGNSPLHF
NA | TRBJ1-2 | TRBV7-9 | NA | TGTGCCAGCAGCTTAATGACAGGCCCATATGGCTACACCTTC | CASSLMTGPYGYTF
NA | TRBJ2-7 | TRBV7-9 | NA | TGTGCCAGCAGCTTAGCAGTCGGGGGCGAGCAGTACTTC | CASSLAVGGEQYF
once | TRBJ2-7 | TRBV18 | TRBD1 | TGTGCCAGCTCACCCCCCACCACGACAGGGACCTACGAGCAGTACTTC | CASSPPTTTGTYEQYF
once | TRBJ2-7 | TRBV28 | NA | TGTGCCAGCAGTTTATTCGGGAACGAGCAGTACTTC | CASSLFGNEQYF
few | TRBJ1-1 | TRBV11-2 | NA | TGTGCCAGCAGCTTAGATCTGGCGGGGCTAAGTGAAGCTTTCTTT | CASSLDLAGLSEAFF
NA | TRBJ2-1 | TRBV19 | NA | TGTGCCAGTAGTATAGCGCGGAGCTCCTACAATGAGCAGTTCTTC | CASSIARSSYNEQFF
NA | TRBJ2-5 | TRBV28 | TRBD2 | TGTGCCAGCAGTTCCCCGACCGGGACTAGCGGGATCCGGACCCAGTACTTC | CASSSPTGTSGIRTQYF
NA | TRBJ1-1 | TRBV6-1 | NA | TGTGCCAGCAGTGGGGAGGAGAACACTGAAGCTTTCTTT | CASSGEENTEAFF
NA | TRBJ2-5 | TRBV27 | NA | TGTGCCAGCAGTACTACCCTCCAAGAGACCCAGTACTTC | CASSTTLQETQYF
NA | TRBJ1-5 | TRBV18 | TRBD1 | TGTGCCAGCTCAGCCTCCGGGACAGGGGTTGGGCCCCAGCATTTT | CASSASGTGVGPQHF
NA | TRBJ1-5 | TRBV7-9 | NA | TGTGCCAGCAGCTTACCCCCCCTGTCAGGGATCAATCAGCCCCAGCATTTT | CASSLPPLSGINQPQHF
once | TRBJ2-3 | TRBV5-4 | NA | TGTGCCAGCAGCTCTCTAAACCCGTCCCCCACAGATACGCAGTATTTT | CASSSLNPSPTDTQYF
NA | TRBJ2-1 | TRBV30 | TRBD2 | TGTGCCTGGATCCCCGGGGGGGGCTCCTACAATGAGCAGTTCTTC | CAWIPGGGSYNEQFF
NA | TRBJ1-4 | TRBV10-3 | NA | TGTGCCATCAGGGACTGGTTTTTT | CAIRDWFF
NA | TRBJ2-5 | TRBV7-9 | NA | TGTGCCAGCAGCTTTGGAGGGGCAGAGACCCAGTACTTC | CASSFGGAETQYF
NA | TRBJ1-2 | TRBV12-2 | NA | TGTGCAAGTCGCTTAGCCCGTATATCCTCTATGGGCTACACCTTC | CASRLARISSMGYTF
NA | TRBJ2-1 | TRBV18 | TRBD2 | TGTGCCAGCTCCCCCGGGACTAGGTCGTCTGAGCAGTTCTTC | CASSPGTRSSEQFF
NA | TRBJ1-4 | TRBV15 | TRBD1 | TGTGCCACCAGCAGGGACAGGGGGCAGGAAAAACTGTTTTTT | CATSRDRGQEKLFF
NA | TRBJ2-1 | TRBV10-3 | TRBD2 | TGTGCCATCAGGGGACTAGCGGGGGACAGCTCCTACAATGAGCAGTTCTTC | CAIRGLAGDSSYNEQFF
NA | TRBJ2-7 | TRBV6-1 | NA | TGTGCCACCTCAGGGGTTACCTACGAGCAGTACTTC | CATSGVTYEQYF
NA | TRBJ2-3 | TRBV28 | NA | TGTGCCAGCAGCCCCCCTATGACTCTTTCTACGCAGTATTTT | CASSPPMTLSTQYF
NA | TRBJ2-1 | TRBV11-3 | NA | TGTGCCAGCAGCTCGAGGGGGAATGAGCAGTTCTTC | CASSSRGNEQFF